What follows are 5 T cell receptor beta chains derived from one specimen sequenced in a study of spatial heterogeneity in lung cancer. Study findings and constraints: Counts that tracked tumor mutation counts were those of expanded intratumoral alpha and beta TCRs.

Which antigens these TCRs recognize remains unknown. TCRdb independently ran MiXCR on the 5' RACE reads; one entry per CDR3 protein. The table shows some 10,000 distinct CDR3 sequences, with roughly 6.8% occurring only once. Time point in this sample: sample taken at primary tumor resection. The sample here was lung tumor tissue, taken at surgery. The receptors shown here come from a male donor with early-stage non-small cell lung cancer.

This clonotype is classed as medium-sized. J is TRBJ1-6 and V is TRBV20-1; 8 bases map to TRBD1. Germline values: CDR1 DFQATT, CDR2 SNEGSKA (reference sequence). This CDR3 region has 16 residues. V was pared by 5 bases and J by 0 bases, with 6 bases of the junction left unmatched. In DNA form, the CDR3 reads TGCAGTGCTTCTGGACAGGGACACTCCTATAATTCACCCCTCCACTTT. Translation: CSASGQGHSYNSPLHF.

This clonotype showed up just a few times. The chain uses TRBV12-3 or TRBV12-4 and TRBJ1-6; D perhaps matches TRBD1 (5 bases). CDR3 size: 13 residues. Trimming pared 3 bases from V and 8 bases from J, leaving 8 bases between. The CDR3 region has the DNA TGTGCCAGCAGTTTTGGCAGGGATTCACCCCTCCACTTT. It yields the protein CASSFGRDSPLHF.

This clonotype was picked up many times. The gene calls are TRBV28 and TRBJ2-7; TRBD2 matches 7 bases. V trimming: 5 bases; J trimming: 4 bases; junction bases outside the gene matches: 8. The CDR3 extends over 14 amino acids. Germline V gene lookup returns CDR1 MDHEN and CDR2 SYDVKM. CDR3 DNA: TGTGCCAGCAGTGACCGGGAGGAAGAGTACGAGCAGTACTTC. Amino acids: CASSDREEEYEQYF.

This clonotype was seen many times. The rearrangement links TRBV20-1 to TRBJ1-5; 7 nucleotides align to TRBD1. CDR3 size: 17 residues. CDR1 is DFQATT and CDR2 is SNEGSKA in the germline V gene (reference sequence). After removal of 3 bases from V and 5 bases from J, the junction contained 16 bases not matched to a gene. In nucleotides, the CDR3 is TGCAGTGCTAGTCCGGGACAGACCACCGGATTTTATCAGCCCCAGCATTTT. Its protein product is CSASPGQTTGFYQPQHF.

This clonotype was seen repeatedly, ten times or more. The chain is built from TRBV7-8 and TRBJ1-3; a possible D gene is TRBD1 (6 bases). Germline CDR1 reads SGHVS; CDR2 reads FQNEAQ. The CDR3 totals 15 residues. Trimming shortened V by 1 base and J by 4 bases, and 11 bases separated the two germline ends. The CDR3 spells CASSLGQGIGNTIYF. CDR3 in DNA: TGTGCCAGCAGCTTAGGCCAGGGGATCGGAAACACCATATATTTT.